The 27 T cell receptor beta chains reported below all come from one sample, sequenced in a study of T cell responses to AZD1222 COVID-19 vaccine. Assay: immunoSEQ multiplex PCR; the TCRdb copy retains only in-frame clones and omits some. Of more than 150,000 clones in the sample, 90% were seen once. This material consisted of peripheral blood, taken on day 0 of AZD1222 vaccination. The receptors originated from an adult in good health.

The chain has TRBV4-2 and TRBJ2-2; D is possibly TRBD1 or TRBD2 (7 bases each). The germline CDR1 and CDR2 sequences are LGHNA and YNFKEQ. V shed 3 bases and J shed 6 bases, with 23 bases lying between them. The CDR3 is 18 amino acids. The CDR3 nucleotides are TGTGCCAGCAGCCACCCCAGGGAGGGACAGATAAGGGCCGGGGAGCTGTTTTTT. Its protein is CASSHPREGQIRAGELFF.

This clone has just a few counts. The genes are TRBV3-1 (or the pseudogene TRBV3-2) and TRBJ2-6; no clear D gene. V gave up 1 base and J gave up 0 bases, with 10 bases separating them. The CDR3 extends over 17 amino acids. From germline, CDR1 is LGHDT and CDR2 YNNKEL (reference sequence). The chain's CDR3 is CASSQGDSFSGANVLTF. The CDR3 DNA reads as TGTGCCAGCAGCCAAGGGGATTCGTTCTCTGGGGCCAACGTCCTGACTTTC.

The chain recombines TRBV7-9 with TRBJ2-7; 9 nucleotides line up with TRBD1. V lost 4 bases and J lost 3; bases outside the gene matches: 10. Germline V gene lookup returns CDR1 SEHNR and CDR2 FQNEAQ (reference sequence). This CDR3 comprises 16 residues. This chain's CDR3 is CASSSDPGTGFYEQYF. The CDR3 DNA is TGTGCCAGCAGCTCCGATCCGGGGACAGGGTTCTACGAGCAGTACTTC.

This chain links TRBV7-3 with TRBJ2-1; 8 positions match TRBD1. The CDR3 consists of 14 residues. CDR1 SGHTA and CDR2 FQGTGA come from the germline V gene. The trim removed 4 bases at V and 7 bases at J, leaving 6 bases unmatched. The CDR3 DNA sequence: TGTGCCAGCAGCTACACAGGGGGTCTGAATGAGCAGTTCTTC. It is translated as CASSYTGGLNEQFF. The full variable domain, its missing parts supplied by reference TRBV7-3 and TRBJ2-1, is GAGVSQTPSNKVTEKGKYVELRCDPISGHTALYWYRQSLGQGPEFLIYFQGTGAADDSGLPNDRFFAVRPEGSVSTLKIQRTERGDSAVYLCASSYTGGLNEQFFGPGTRLTVL.

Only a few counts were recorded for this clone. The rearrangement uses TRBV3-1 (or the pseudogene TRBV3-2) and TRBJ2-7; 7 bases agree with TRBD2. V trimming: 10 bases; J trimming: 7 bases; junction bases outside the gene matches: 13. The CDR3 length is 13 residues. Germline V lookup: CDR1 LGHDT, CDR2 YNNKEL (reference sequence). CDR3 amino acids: CATRGDPTWEQYF. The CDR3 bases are TGTGCCACCCGGGGGGACCCTACCTGGGAGCAGTACTTC.

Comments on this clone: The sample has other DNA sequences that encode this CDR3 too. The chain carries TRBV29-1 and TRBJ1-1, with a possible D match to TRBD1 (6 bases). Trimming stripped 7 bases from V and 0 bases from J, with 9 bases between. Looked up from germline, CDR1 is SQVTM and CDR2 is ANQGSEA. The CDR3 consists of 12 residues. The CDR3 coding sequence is TGCAGCGCCGGACAGATGAACACTGAAGCTTTCTTT. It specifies CSAGQMNTEAFF.

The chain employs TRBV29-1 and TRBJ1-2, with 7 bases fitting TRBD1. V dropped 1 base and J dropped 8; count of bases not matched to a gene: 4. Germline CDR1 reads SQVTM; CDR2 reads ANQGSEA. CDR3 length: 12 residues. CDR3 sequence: CSVEVTGLGYTF. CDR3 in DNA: TGCAGCGTTGAAGTGACAGGGTTGGGCTACACCTTC.

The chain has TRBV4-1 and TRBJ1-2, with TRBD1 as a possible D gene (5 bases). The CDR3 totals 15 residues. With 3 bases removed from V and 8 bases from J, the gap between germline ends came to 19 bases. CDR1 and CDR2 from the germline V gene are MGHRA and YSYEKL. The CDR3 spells CASSQGRALRRGYTF. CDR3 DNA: TGCGCCAGCAGCCAGGGACGGGCCCTGAGGAGGGGCTACACCTTC.

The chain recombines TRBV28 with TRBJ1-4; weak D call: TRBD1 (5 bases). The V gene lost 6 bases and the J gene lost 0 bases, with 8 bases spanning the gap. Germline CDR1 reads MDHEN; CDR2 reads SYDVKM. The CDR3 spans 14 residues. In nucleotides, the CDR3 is TGTGCCAGCAGACCGGGGGCAACTAATGAAAAACTGTTTTTT. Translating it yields CASRPGATNEKLFF.

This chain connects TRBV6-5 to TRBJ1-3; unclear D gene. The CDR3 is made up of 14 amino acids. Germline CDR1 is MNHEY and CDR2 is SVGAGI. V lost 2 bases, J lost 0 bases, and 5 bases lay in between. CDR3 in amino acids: CASSYRDSGNTIYF. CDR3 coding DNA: TGTGCCAGCAGTTACAGAGACTCTGGAAACACCATATATTTT.

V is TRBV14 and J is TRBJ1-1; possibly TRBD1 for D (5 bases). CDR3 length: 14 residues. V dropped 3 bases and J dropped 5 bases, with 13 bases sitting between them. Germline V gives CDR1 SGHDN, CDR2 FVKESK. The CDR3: CASSHFFGGTEAFF. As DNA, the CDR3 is TGTGCCAGCAGCCACTTCTTCGGGGGGACTGAAGCTTTCTTT.

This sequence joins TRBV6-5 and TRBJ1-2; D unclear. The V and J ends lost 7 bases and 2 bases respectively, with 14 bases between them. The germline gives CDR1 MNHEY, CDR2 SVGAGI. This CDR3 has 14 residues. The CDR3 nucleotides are TGTGCCAGCACCGCTGGGATCCGGAACTATGGCTACACCTTC. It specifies CASTAGIRNYGYTF.

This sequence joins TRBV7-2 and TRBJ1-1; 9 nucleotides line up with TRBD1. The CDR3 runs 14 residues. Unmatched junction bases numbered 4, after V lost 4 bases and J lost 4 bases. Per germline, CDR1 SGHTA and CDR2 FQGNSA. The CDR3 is CASSSGQGITEAFF. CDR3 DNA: TGTGCCAGCAGCTCTGGACAGGGGATCACTGAAGCTTTCTTT. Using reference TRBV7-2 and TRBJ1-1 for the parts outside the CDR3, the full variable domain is GAGVSQSPSNKVTEKGKDVELRCDPISGHTALYWYRQSLGQGLEFLIYFQGNSAPDKSGLPSDRFSAERTGGSVSTLTIQRTQQEDSAVYLCASSSGQGITEAFFGQGTRLTVV.

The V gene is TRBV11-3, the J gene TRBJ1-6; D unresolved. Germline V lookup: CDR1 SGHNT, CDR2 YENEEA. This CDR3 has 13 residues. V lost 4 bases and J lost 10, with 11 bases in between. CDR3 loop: CASSSDKVSPLHF. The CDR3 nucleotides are TGTGCCAGCAGCTCAGACAAGGTATCACCCCTCCACTTT.

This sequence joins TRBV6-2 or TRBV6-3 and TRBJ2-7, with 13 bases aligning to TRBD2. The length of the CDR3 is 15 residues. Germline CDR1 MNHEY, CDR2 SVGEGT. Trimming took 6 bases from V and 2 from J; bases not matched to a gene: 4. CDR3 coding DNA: TGTGCCAGCAGCCCCACTAGCGGGGGGGCCTACGAGCAGTACTTC. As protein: CASSPTSGGAYEQYF.

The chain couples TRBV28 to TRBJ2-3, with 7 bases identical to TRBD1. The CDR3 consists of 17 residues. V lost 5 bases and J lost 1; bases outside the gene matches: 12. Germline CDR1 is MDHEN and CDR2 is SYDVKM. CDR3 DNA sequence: TGTGCCAGCAGTCCTCCCCGGGACAGACAACGCACAGATACGCAGTATTTT. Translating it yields CASSPPRDRQRTDTQYF.

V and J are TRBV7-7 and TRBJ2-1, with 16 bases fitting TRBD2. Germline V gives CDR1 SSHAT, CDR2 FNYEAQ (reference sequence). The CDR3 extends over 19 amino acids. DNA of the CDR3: TGTGCTAGCGCGCCCACGGGACTAGCGGGGGGGCGGCCCTACAATGAGCAGTTCTTC. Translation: CASAPTGLAGGRPYNEQFF.

The CDR3 spells CASSLTGGLNEKLFF. The CDR3 nucleotides are TGTGCCAGCAGCTTGACAGGGGGCCTTAATGAAAAACTGTTTTTT. This rearrangement joins TRBV7-8 to TRBJ1-4, with 10 bases that match TRBD1. CDR1 is SGHVS and CDR2 is FQNEAQ in the germline V gene. The CDR3 totals 15 residues. The V gene end was trimmed by 3 bases and the J gene end by 4 bases; junction bases not matched to a gene: 2.

The CDR3 sequence is CAGVWRPNEKLFF. The CDR3 coding sequence is TGTGCCGGAGTTTGGAGGCCGAATGAAAAACTGTTTTTT. This chain connects TRBV2 to TRBJ1-4, with D uncertain. The germline V and J ends were trimmed by 11 bases and 5 bases, with 15 bases remaining between them. Looked up from germline, CDR1 is SNHLY and CDR2 is FYNNEI. CDR3 length: 13 amino acids.

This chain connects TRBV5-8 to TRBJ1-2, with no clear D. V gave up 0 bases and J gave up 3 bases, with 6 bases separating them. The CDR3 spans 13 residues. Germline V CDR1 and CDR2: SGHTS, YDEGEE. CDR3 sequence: CASSLAMDYGYTF. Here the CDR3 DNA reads TGTGCCAGCAGCTTGGCCATGGACTATGGCTACACCTTC.

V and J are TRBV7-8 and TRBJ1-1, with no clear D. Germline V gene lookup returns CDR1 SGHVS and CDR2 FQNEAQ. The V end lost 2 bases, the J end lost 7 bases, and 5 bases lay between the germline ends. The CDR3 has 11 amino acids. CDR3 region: CASSLQVEAFF. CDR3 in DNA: TGTGCCAGCAGCTTACAGGTTGAAGCTTTCTTT.

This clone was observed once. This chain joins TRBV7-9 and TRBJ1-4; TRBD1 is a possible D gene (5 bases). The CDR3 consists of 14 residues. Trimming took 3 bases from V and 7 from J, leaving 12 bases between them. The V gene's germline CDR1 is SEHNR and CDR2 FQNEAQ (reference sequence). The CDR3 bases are TGTGCCAGCAGCTTGGGGACGATGGCTGAAAAACTGTTTTTT. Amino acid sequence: CASSLGTMAEKLFF.

The CDR3 DNA reads as TGTGCCAGTAGTTCGACGGGGGCCACTGAAGCTTTCTTT. Its translation: CASSSTGATEAFF. This chain links TRBV19 with TRBJ1-1; the D gene is possibly TRBD1 (6 bases). The CDR3 runs 13 residues. The V end lost 5 bases, the J end lost 4 bases, and 11 bases lay between the germline ends. From germline, CDR1 is LNHDA and CDR2 SQIVND (reference sequence).

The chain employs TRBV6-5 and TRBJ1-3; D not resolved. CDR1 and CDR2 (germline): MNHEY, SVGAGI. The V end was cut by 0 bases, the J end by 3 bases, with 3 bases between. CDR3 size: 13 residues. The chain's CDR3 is CASSYSVGNTIYF. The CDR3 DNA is TGTGCCAGCAGTTACTCGGTTGGAAACACCATATATTTT.

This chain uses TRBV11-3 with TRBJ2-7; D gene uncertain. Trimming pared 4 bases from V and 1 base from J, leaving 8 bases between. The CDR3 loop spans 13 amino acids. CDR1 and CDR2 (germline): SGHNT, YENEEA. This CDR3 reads CASSSDASYEQYF. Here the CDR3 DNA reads TGTGCCAGCAGCTCAGACGCGTCCTACGAGCAGTACTTC.

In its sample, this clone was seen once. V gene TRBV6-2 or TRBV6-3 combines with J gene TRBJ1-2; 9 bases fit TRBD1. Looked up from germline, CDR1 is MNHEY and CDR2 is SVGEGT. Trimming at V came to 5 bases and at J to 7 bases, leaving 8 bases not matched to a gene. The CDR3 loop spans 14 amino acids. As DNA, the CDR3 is TGTGCCAGCAGTACCCGGGACAGGGCCCTTGGCTACACCTTC. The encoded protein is CASSTRDRALGYTF.

In DNA form, the CDR3 reads TGTGCCAGCAGCTTGGTGGTAGGGGGATCCACTGAAGCTTTCTTT. It encodes CASSLVVGGSTEAFF. The chain couples TRBV5-5 to TRBJ1-1; possible D gene TRBD1, 6 bases. The V end lost 0 bases, the J end lost 4 bases, and 13 bases lay between the germline ends. CDR1 is SGHKS and CDR2 is YYEKEE in the germline V gene (reference sequence). The CDR3 runs to 15 residues.